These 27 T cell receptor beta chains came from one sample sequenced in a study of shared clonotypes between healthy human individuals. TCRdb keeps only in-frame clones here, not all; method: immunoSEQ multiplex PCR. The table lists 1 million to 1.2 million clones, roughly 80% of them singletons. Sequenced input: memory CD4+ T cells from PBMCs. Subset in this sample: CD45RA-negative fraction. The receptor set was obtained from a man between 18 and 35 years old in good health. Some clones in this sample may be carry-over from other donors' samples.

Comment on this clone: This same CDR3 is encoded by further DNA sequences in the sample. CDR3 sequence (DNA): TGTGCCAGCAGTGTCGGATACGAGCAGTACTTC. Amino acid sequence: CASSVGYEQYF. V is TRBV2 and J is TRBJ2-7, with unresolved D. Trimming took 4 bases from V and 4 from J, leaving 5 bases between them. Germline V lookup: CDR1 SNHLY, CDR2 FYNNEI. The CDR3 spans 11 residues.

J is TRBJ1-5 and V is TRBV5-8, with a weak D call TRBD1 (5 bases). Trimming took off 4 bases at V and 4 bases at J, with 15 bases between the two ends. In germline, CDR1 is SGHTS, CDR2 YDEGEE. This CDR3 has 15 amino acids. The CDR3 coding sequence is TGTGCCAGCAGCCGCGGGACCCCGAGAAATCAGCCCCAGCATTTT. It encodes CASSRGTPRNQPQHF.

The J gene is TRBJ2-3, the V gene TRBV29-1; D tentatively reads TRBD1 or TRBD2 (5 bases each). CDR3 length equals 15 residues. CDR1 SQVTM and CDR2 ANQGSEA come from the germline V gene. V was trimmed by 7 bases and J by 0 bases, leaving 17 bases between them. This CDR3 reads CSGAVEGSSTDTQYF. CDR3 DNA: TGCAGCGGCGCCGTCGAGGGGAGCAGCACAGATACGCAGTATTTT.

The CDR3 spells CASSLSGPVTDTQYF. The CDR3 DNA sequence: TGTGCCAGCAGCTTGTCGGGGCCGGTTACAGATACGCAGTATTTT. V and J are TRBV7-2 and TRBJ2-3; D may correspond to TRBD1 or TRBD2 (5 bases each). V was trimmed by 3 bases and J by 3 bases, leaving 13 bases between them. Germline loops: CDR1 SGHTA, CDR2 FQGNSA. This CDR3 spans 15 amino acids.

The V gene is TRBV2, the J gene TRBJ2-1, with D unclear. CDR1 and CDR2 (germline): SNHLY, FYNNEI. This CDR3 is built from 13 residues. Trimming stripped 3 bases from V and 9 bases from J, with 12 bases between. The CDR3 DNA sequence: TGTGCCAGCAGTGAGGTTGTGTTAGCTGAGCAGTTCTTC. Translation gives CASSEVVLAEQFF.

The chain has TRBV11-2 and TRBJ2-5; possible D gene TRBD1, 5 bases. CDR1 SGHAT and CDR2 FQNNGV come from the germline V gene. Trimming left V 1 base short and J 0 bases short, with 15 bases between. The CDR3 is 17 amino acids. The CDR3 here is CASSLGGQTMYQETQYF. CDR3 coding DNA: TGTGCCAGCAGCTTAGGGGGCCAGACGATGTACCAAGAGACCCAGTACTTC.

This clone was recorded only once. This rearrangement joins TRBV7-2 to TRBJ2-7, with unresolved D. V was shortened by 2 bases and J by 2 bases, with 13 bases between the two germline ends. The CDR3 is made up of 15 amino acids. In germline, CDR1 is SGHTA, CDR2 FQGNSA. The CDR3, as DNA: TGTGCCAGCAGCTTAATCGGCGGCGAAACCTACGAGCAGTACTTC. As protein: CASSLIGGETYEQYF.

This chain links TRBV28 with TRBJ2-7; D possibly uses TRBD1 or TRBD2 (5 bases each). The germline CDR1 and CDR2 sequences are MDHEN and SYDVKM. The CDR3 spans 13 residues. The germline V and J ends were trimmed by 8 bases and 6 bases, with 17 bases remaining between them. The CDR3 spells CASWDGVRLEQYF. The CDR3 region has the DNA TGTGCCAGCTGGGACGGGGTACGTCTCGAGCAGTACTTC.

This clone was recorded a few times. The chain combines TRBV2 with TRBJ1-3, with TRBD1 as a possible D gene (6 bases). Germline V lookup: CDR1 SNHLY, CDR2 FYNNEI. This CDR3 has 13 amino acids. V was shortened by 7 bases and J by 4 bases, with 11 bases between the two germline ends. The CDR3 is CASTGVAGNTIYF. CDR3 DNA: TGTGCCAGCACAGGGGTAGCAGGAAACACCATATATTTT.

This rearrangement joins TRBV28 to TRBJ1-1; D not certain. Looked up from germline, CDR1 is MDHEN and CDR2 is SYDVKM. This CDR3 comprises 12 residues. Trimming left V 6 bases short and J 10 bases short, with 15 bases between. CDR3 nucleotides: TGTGCCAGCAGCCCTAGACCCCGGGGAGCTTTCTTT. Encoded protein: CASSPRPRGAFF. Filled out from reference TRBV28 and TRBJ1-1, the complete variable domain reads DVKVTQSSRYLVKRTGEKVFLECVQDMDHENMFWYRQDPGLGLRLIYFSYDVKMKEKGDIPEGYSVSREKKERFSLILESASTNQTSMYLCASSPRPRGAFFGQGTRLTVV.

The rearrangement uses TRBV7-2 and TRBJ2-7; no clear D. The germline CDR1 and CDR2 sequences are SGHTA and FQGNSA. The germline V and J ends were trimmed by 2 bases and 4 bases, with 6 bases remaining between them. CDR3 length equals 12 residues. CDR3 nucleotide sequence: TGTGCCAGCAGCTTAACTCGGTACGAGCAGTACTTC. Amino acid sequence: CASSLTRYEQYF.

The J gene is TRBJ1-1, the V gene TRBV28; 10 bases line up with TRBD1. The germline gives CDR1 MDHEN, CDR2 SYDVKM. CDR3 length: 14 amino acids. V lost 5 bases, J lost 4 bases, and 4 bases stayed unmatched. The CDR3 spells CASSEGQGSTEAFF. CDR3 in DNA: TGTGCCAGCAGTGAGGGACAGGGGAGCACTGAAGCTTTCTTT.

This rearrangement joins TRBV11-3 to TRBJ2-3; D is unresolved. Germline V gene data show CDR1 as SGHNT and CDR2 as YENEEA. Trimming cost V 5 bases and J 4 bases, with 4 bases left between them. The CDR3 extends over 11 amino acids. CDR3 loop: CASSASDTQYF. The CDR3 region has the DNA TGTGCCAGCAGCGCCTCAGATACGCAGTATTTT.

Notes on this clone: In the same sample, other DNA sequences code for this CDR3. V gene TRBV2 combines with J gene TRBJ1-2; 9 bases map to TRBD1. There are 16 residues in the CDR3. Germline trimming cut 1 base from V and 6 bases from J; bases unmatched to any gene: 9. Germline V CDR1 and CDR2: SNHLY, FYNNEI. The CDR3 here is CASSEGTGVRVDGYTF. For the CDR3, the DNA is TGTGCCAGCAGTGAAGGGACAGGGGTTCGGGTGGATGGCTACACCTTC.

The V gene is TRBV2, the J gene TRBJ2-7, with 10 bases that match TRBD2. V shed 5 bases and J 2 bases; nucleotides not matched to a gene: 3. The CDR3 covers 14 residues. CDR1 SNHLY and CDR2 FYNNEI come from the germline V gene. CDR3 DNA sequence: TGTGCCAGCAGTCAAGGGACTAGCGCCTACGAGCAGTACTTC. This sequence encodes CASSQGTSAYEQYF.

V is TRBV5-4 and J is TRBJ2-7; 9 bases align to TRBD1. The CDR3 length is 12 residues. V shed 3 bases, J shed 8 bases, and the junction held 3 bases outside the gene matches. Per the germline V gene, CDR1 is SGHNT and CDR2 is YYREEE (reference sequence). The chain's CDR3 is CASSSDRGQQYF. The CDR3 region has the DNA TGTGCCAGCAGCTCGGACAGGGGCCAGCAGTACTTC.

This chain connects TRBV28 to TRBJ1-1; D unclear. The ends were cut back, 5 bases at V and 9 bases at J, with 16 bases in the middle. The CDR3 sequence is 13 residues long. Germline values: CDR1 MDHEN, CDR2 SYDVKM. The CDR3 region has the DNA TGTGCCAGCAGTCCGTCCGACCCCGCGCAAGCTTTCTTT. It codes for CASSPSDPAQAFF.

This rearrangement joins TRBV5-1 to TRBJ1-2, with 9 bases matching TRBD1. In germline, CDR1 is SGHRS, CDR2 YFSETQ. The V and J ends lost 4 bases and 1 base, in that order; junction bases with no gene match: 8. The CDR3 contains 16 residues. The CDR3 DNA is TGCGCCAGCAGCCTGACAGGGGGGGATTATAACTATGGCTACACCTTC. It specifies CASSLTGGDYNYGYTF. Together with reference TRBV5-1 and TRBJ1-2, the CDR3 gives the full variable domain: KAGVTQTPRYLIKTRGQQVTLSCSPISGHRSVSWYQQTPGQGLQFLFEYFSETQRNKGNFPGRFSGRQFSNSRSEMNVSTLELGDSALYLCASSLTGGDYNYGYTFGSGTRLTVV.

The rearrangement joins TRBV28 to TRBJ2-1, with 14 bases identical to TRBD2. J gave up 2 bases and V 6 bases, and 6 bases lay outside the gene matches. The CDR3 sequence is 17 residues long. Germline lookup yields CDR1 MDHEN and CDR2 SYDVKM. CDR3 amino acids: CASSPGLAGDTYNEQFF. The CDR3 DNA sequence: TGTGCCAGCAGCCCGGGACTAGCGGGAGACACCTACAATGAGCAGTTCTTC.

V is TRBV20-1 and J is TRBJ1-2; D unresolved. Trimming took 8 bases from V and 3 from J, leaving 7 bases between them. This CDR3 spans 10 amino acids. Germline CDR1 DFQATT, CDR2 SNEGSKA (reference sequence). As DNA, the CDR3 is TGCAGTTCGATGTACTATGGCTACACCTTC. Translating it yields CSSMYYGYTF.

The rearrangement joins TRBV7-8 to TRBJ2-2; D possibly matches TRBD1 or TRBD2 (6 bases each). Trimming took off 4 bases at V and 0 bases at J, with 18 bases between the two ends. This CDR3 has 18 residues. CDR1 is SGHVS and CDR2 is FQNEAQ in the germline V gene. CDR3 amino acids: CASSSVGRTDSNTGELFF. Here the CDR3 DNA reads TGTGCCAGCAGCTCCGTAGGGAGGACAGACTCGAACACCGGGGAGCTGTTTTTT.

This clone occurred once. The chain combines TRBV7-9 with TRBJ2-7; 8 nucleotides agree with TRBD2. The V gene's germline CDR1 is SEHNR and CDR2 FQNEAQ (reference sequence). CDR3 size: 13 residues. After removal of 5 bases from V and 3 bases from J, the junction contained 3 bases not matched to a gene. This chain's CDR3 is CASSMRGDYEQYF. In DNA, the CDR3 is TGTGCCAGCAGCATGCGGGGGGACTACGAGCAGTACTTC.

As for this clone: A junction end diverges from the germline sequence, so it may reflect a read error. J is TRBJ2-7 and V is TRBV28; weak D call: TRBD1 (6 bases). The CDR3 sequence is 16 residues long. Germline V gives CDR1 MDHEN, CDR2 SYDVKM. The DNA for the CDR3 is TGTGCCGGCAGTTTCGGAAACCTGGACAGCTCCTACGAGCAGTACTTC. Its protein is CAGSFGNLDSSYEQYF. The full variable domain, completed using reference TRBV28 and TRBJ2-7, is DVKVTQSSRYLVKRTGEKVFLECVQDMDHENMFWYRQDPGLGLRLIYFSYDVKMKEKGDIPEGYSVSREKKERFSLILESASTNQTSMYLCAGSFGNLDSSYEQYFGPGTRLTVT.

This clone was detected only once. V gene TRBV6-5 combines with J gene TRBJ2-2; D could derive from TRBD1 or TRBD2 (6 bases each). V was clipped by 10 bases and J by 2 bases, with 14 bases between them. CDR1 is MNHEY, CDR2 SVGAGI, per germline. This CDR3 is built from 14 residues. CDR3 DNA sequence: TGTGCCACCAGGGGACTCCTTAACACCGGGGAGCTGTTTTTT. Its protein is CATRGLLNTGELFF.

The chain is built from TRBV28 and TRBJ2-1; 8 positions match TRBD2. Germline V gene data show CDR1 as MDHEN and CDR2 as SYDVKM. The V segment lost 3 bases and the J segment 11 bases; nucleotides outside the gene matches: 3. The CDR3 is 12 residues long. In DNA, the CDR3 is TGTGCCAGCAGTTTGGAGCGGGAGAAGCAGTTCTTC. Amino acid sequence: CASSLEREKQFF.

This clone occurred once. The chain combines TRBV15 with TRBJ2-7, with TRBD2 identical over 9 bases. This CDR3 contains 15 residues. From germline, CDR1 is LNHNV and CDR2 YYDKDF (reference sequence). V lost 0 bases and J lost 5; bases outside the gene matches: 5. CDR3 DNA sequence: TGTGCCACCAGCAGAGATAGCGGGAGTAGGGACGAGCAGTACTTC. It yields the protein CATSRDSGSRDEQYF.

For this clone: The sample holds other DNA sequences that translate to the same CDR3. DNA of the CDR3: TGCGCCAGCAGCTTGGGGACTGGCACGCTCTCCTACGAGCAGTACTTC. Its protein product is CASSLGTGTLSYEQYF. The chain couples TRBV5-1 to TRBJ2-7, with D tentatively TRBD2 (5 bases). Germline CDR1 and CDR2: SGHRS and YFSETQ. This CDR3 has 16 residues. V dropped 0 bases and J dropped 0 bases, with 13 bases sitting between them. Looking up the rest from reference TRBV5-1 and TRBJ2-7 gives the full variable domain: KAGVTQTPRYLIKTRGQQVTLSCSPISGHRSVSWYQQTPGQGLQFLFEYFSETQRNKGNFPGRFSGRQFSNSRSEMNVSTLELGDSALYLCASSLGTGTLSYEQYFGPGTRLTVT.